Below, 23 T cell receptor beta chains from the same sample are listed, as sequenced in a study of cytomegalovirus exposure and HLA in healthy donors. It was with 60 Vbeta and 13 Jbeta primers that the PCR ran. Generated by immunoSEQ multiplex PCR, the TCRdb table keeps only in-frame clones and is missing some. The table has about 160,000 clones, roughly 84% seen once. Source material: PBMCs. Receptors were obtained from a man in his thirties or forties in good health and CMV-seronegative.

The rearrangement links TRBV4-2 to TRBJ2-3; maybe TRBD2 (6 bases). This CDR3 is built from 14 residues. The germline gives CDR1 LGHNA, CDR2 YNFKEQ. The germline V and J ends were trimmed by 0 bases and 9 bases, with 13 bases remaining between them. CDR3 nucleotide sequence: TGTGCCAGCAGCCAAGATCGAGAGGGAGGAACGCAGTATTTT. It yields the protein CASSQDREGGTQYF.

The chain has TRBV6-5 and TRBJ1-1, with 10 nucleotides matching TRBD1. Unmatched junction bases numbered 4, after V lost 8 bases and J lost 1 base. This CDR3 is built from 14 residues. CDR1 MNHEY and CDR2 SVGAGI come from the germline V gene. The CDR3: CASQTGGKNTEAFF. The CDR3 nucleotides read TGTGCCAGCCAGACAGGGGGCAAGAACACTGAAGCTTTCTTT.

The chain joins TRBV9 to TRBJ2-7, with TRBD2 matching 10 bases. V trimming: 8 bases; J trimming: 0 bases; junction bases outside the gene matches: 11. From germline, CDR1 is SGDLS and CDR2 YYNGEE. The CDR3 has 16 residues. The CDR3 loop is CASKVLAGVPSYEQYF. CDR3 nucleotides: TGTGCCAGTAAGGTTCTAGCGGGGGTCCCCTCCTACGAGCAGTACTTC. The whole variable domain, remainder taken from reference TRBV9 and TRBJ2-7, is DSGVTQTPKHLITATGQRVTLRCSPRSGDLSVYWYQQSLDQGLQFLIQYYNGEERAKGNILERFSAQQFPDLHSELNLSSLELGDSALYFCASKVLAGVPSYEQYFGPGTRLTVT.

This chain joins TRBV19 and TRBJ2-5, with 9 bases fitting TRBD2. CDR3 length equals 16 residues. Germline lookup yields CDR1 LNHDA and CDR2 SQIVND (reference sequence). With V trimmed by 3 bases and J by 2 bases, 7 bases remained unmatched. The CDR3 loop is CASSITGLAQQETQYF. The CDR3 DNA follows: TGTGCCAGTAGTATTACGGGACTAGCCCAACAAGAGACCCAGTACTTC.

This clone has only one observation. The J gene is TRBJ2-5, the V gene TRBV7-9; D is ambiguous. Per germline, CDR1 SEHNR and CDR2 FQNEAQ (reference sequence). Trimming left V 0 bases short and J 9 bases short, with 11 bases between. This CDR3 comprises 13 residues. DNA of the CDR3: TGTGCCAGCAGCTTAGCCCCCCAATTGTCCCAGTACTTC. Residues: CASSLAPQLSQYF. The full variable domain, in which reference TRBV7-9 and TRBJ2-5 provide the parts outside the CDR3, is DTGVSQNPRHKITKRGQNVTFRCDPISEHNRLYWYRQTLGQGPEFLTYFQNEAQLEKSRLLSDRFSAERPKGSFSTLEIQRTEQGDSAMYLCASSLAPQLSQYFGPGTRLLVL.

The chain couples TRBV7-6 to TRBJ1-3; TRBD1 matches 7 bases. Germline-derived CDR1 and CDR2 are SGHVS and FNYEAQ. V shed 5 bases, J shed 2 bases, and the junction held 6 bases outside the gene matches. The CDR3 is 15 amino acids. Here the CDR3 reads CASSRDSSTGNTIYF. DNA for the CDR3: TGTGCCAGCAGCCGGGACAGTAGCACTGGAAACACCATATATTTT.

Remarks on this clone: A read error may produce the germline difference seen at one junction end. The rearrangement links TRBV19 to TRBJ1-2; D remains unclear. Germline assignment: CDR1 LNHDA and CDR2 SQIVND (reference sequence). This CDR3 contains 11 residues. In nucleotides, the CDR3 is TGTGCCAGTAGTTACGGGAGTGTCTACGCCTTC. Amino acids: CASSYGSVYAF.

The chain recombines TRBV6-1 with TRBJ1-2; TRBD1 matches 7 bases. CDR3 length equals 12 residues. Germline CDR1 and CDR2: MNHNS and SASEGT. With 5 bases clipped from V and 7 bases from J, the junction kept 4 bases outside the gene matches. The CDR3 DNA is TGTGCCAGCAGTTTCGACAGGGCTGGCTACACCTTC. Residues: CASSFDRAGYTF.

The chain couples TRBV7-7 to TRBJ1-4; D possibly corresponds to TRBD1 (5 bases). The germline CDR1 and CDR2 sequences are SSHAT and FNYEAQ (reference sequence). V shed 1 base and J shed 2 bases, with 11 bases lying between them. CDR3 size: 16 residues. CDR3 DNA sequence: TGTGCCAGCAGCTTAGGGGCAGGGCGGACTAATGAAAAACTGTTTTTT. This codes for CASSLGAGRTNEKLFF. The complete variable domain, with remaining parts taken from reference TRBV7-7 and TRBJ1-4, reads GAGVSQSPRYKVTKRGQDVTLRCDPISSHATLYWYQQALGQGPEFLTYFNYEAQPDKSGLPSDRFSAERPEGSISTLTIQRTEQRDSAMYRCASSLGAGRTNEKLFFGSGTQLSVL.

V usage is TRBV7-9 and J usage is TRBJ2-2; 14 nucleotides align to TRBD2. The CDR3 length is 17 residues. The V gene's germline CDR1 is SEHNR and CDR2 FQNEAQ (reference sequence). V dropped 3 bases and J dropped 1; count of bases not matched to a gene: 1. CDR3 sequence reads: CASSFGLAGGNTGELFF. DNA for the CDR3: TGTGCCAGCAGCTTTGGACTAGCGGGAGGGAACACCGGGGAGCTGTTTTTT.

The chain uses TRBV4-2 and TRBJ2-3, with 14 bases matching TRBD2. The CDR3 has 18 amino acids. Germline lookup yields CDR1 LGHNA and CDR2 YNFKEQ. The V and J ends lost 3 bases and 2 bases, in that order; junction bases with no gene match: 7. The CDR3 region is CASSHVGLAGGPTDTQYF. CDR3 nucleotides: TGTGCCAGCAGCCATGTCGGACTAGCGGGGGGTCCCACAGATACGCAGTATTTT.

This clone appeared a few times. CDR3 nucleotides: TGTGCCAGCAGCGGGGTGCCCAGGGGGACCCAGTACTTC. This encodes CASSGVPRGTQYF. This chain joins TRBV2 and TRBJ2-5, with D possibly being TRBD1 (6 bases). Per the germline V gene, CDR1 is SNHLY and CDR2 is FYNNEI. V lost 6 bases and J lost 7, with 15 bases in between. The CDR3 has 13 residues.

This clone has a single count. The V call is TRBV18, the J call TRBJ1-4, with 9 bases fitting TRBD1. V shed 3 bases and J 6 bases; nucleotides not matched to a gene: 5. Germline CDR1 reads KGHSH; CDR2 reads LQKENI. This CDR3 has 15 amino acids. The DNA of the CDR3 is TGTGCCAGCTCACCGCCGGGACAGGGATATGAAAAACTGTTTTTT. Translating gives CASSPPGQGYEKLFF.

The rearrangement links TRBV9 to TRBJ1-2; tentatively, D is TRBD1 (5 bases). The CDR3 contains 16 residues. V dropped 0 bases and J dropped 0 bases, with 12 bases sitting between them. The germline V gene has CDR1 SGDLS and CDR2 YYNGEE. The CDR3 DNA sequence: TGTGCCAGCAGCGTAGTCCTGGGGGGTACTAACTATGGCTACACCTTC. Its protein product is CASSVVLGGTNYGYTF.

The chain combines TRBV25-1 with TRBJ2-3; 7 bases are a match to TRBD2. Germline V lookup: CDR1 MGHDK, CDR2 SYGVNS. V was pared by 3 bases and J by 3 bases, with 9 bases of the junction left unmatched. The CDR3 spans 16 residues. In nucleotides, the CDR3 is TGTGCCAGCAGTGAGTGGGGGGGTGCGACAACAGATACGCAGTATTTT. It yields the protein CASSEWGGATTDTQYF.

This clone has only one observation. The chain carries TRBV27 and TRBJ2-1, with TRBD1 matching over 9 bases. Germline V gene lookup returns CDR1 MNHEY and CDR2 SMNVEV (reference sequence). V lost 3 bases, J lost 6 bases, and 3 bases stayed unmatched. The CDR3 length is 14 residues. The CDR3 loop reads CASSFGQGTNEQFF. As DNA, the CDR3 is TGTGCCAGCAGTTTCGGACAGGGGACCAATGAGCAGTTCTTC.

The J gene is TRBJ1-1, the V gene TRBV6-5; D ambiguous. The CDR3 runs 15 residues. CDR1 MNHEY and CDR2 SVGAGI come from the germline V gene. Trimming took 2 bases from V and 1 from J, leaving 11 bases between them. CDR3 DNA: TGTGCCAGCAGTTACATCGAGGTGGGGAACACTGAAGCTTTCTTT. Its protein product is CASSYIEVGNTEAFF.

This chain joins TRBV5-1 and TRBJ2-7, with D maybe TRBD2 (5 bases). The CDR3 loop spans 15 amino acids. V was cut by 0 bases and J by 4 bases, with 14 bases left in between. Per germline, CDR1 SGHRS and CDR2 YFSETQ. CDR3 DNA sequence: TGCGCCAGCAGCTTGGAAGAGGGTTTGGCGTACGAGCAGTACTTC. Translated, it gives CASSLEEGLAYEQYF.

The J gene is TRBJ2-7, the V gene TRBV6-1; TRBD1 matches 9 bases. The CDR3 totals 14 residues. J gave up 4 bases and V 4 bases, and 5 bases lay outside the gene matches. In germline, CDR1 is MNHNS, CDR2 SASEGT. For the CDR3, the DNA is TGTGCCAGCAGTGGGGACAGGGAGGGGTACGAGCAGTACTTC. Protein product: CASSGDREGYEQYF.

The rearrangement uses TRBV18 and TRBJ2-5; no clear D. The DNA end is more similar to TRBJ2-7, so the J call may be wrong. This CDR3 has 12 residues. Germline V gene sequence: CDR1 KGHSH, CDR2 LQKENI. This CDR3 is CASSDQAYEQYF. The CDR3 nucleotides are TGTGCCAGCTCAGATCAGGCGTACGAGCAGTACTTC.

The genes are TRBV11-2 and TRBJ1-5; no clear D gene. Trimming took 5 bases from V and 3 from J, leaving 14 bases between them. The CDR3 is made up of 15 amino acids. CDR1 is SGHAT, CDR2 FQNNGV, per germline. The DNA for the CDR3 is TGTGCCAGCAGCCCCAGCGGGCCGAACAATCAGCCCCAGCATTTT. Protein product: CASSPSGPNNQPQHF.

This clone occurred a few times. This rearrangement joins TRBV11-3 to TRBJ2-4; TRBD1 might be the D (5 bases). V gave up 3 bases and J gave up 7 bases, with 16 bases separating them. Germline values: CDR1 SGHNT, CDR2 YENEEA. There are 15 residues in the CDR3. CDR3 DNA sequence: TGTGCCAGCAGCTTTTCGGCAGGGATCATGAACATTCAGTACTTC. Its protein product is CASSFSAGIMNIQYF.

This clone was seen just once. The CDR3 protein is CASSFVSSGEFYNEQFF. The CDR3 region has the DNA TGTGCCAGCAGCTTTGTTTCCAGCGGGGAGTTCTACAATGAGCAGTTCTTC. The J gene is TRBJ2-1, the V gene TRBV12-1; TRBD2, the D gene given by the table, was not confirmed from the DNA. TRBV12-1 is marked as a pseudogene. The CDR3 extends over 17 amino acids.